One sample yielded the 24 T cell receptor beta chains listed below, sequenced in a study of shared clonotypes between healthy human individuals. Libraries were prepared by immunoSEQ multiplex PCR; TCRdb keeps only in-frame clonotypes and omits some of them. The table includes hundreds of thousands of clones, more than 70% detected once. The material sequenced was memory CD4+ T cells sorted from blood. The sample's subset: CD45RA-negative fraction. The receptors derive from a woman aged 30 to 39 in good health.

The V gene is TRBV19, the J gene TRBJ2-4; the D gene could be TRBD1 or TRBD2 (7 bases each). Germline V lookup: CDR1 LNHDA, CDR2 SQIVND (reference sequence). Trimming cost V 11 bases and J 0 bases, with 17 bases left between them. This CDR3 region has 15 residues. CDR3 in DNA: TGTGCCTCAGGGGGGGCGGGCTTAGCCAAAAACATTCAGTACTTC. It codes for CASGGAGLAKNIQYF.

J is TRBJ2-3 and V is TRBV28; D gene unclear. The germline CDR1 and CDR2 sequences are MDHEN and SYDVKM. The CDR3 runs to 14 residues. V lost 7 bases, J lost 2 bases, and 13 bases lay in between. CDR3 sequence: CASKWGSNTDTQYF. The CDR3 DNA sequence: TGTGCCAGCAAGTGGGGATCTAACACAGATACGCAGTATTTT. The complete variable domain, with remaining parts taken from reference TRBV28 and TRBJ2-3, reads DVKVTQSSRYLVKRTGEKVFLECVQDMDHENMFWYRQDPGLGLRLIYFSYDVKMKEKGDIPEGYSVSREKKERFSLILESASTNQTSMYLCASKWGSNTDTQYFGPGTRLTVL.

The chain employs TRBV11-3 and TRBJ2-7, with D unresolved. V was pared by 0 bases and J by 1 base, with 4 bases between. Germline lookup yields CDR1 SGHNT and CDR2 YENEEA. The CDR3 has 13 residues. The CDR3 is CASSLDGSYEQYF. The CDR3 DNA follows: TGTGCCAGCAGCTTAGATGGGTCCTACGAGCAGTACTTC.

The chain recombines TRBV11-2 with TRBJ2-1; 9 positions match TRBD1. The trim removed 5 bases at V and 4 bases at J, leaving 6 bases unmatched. The CDR3 totals 15 residues. Germline V lookup: CDR1 SGHAT, CDR2 FQNNGV. Here the CDR3 reads CASSPGQGFYNEQFF. The CDR3 DNA sequence: TGTGCCAGCAGCCCAGGACAGGGGTTTTACAATGAGCAGTTCTTC.

The V gene is TRBV28, the J gene TRBJ1-2, with 7 bases matching TRBD1. J gave up 4 bases and V 7 bases, and 9 bases lay outside the gene matches. This CDR3 region has 14 residues. Germline CDR1 MDHEN, CDR2 SYDVKM. The CDR3 reads CASTERGQFYGYTF. Here the CDR3 DNA reads TGTGCCAGCACCGAGAGGGGGCAGTTCTATGGCTACACCTTC.

The V call is TRBV10-1, the J call TRBJ2-1; D possibly corresponds to TRBD2 (6 bases). Per the germline V gene, CDR1 is WNHNN and CDR2 is SYGVQD (reference sequence). Trimming removed 3 bases at V and 8 bases at J, with 8 bases between. This CDR3 is 12 amino acids long. CDR3 bases: TGCGCCAGCAGTGAAAGGGAGGATGAGCAGTTCTTC. This gives the protein CASSEREDEQFF.

The genes are TRBV5-1 and TRBJ2-3; 8 positions match TRBD1. Germline V lookup: CDR1 SGHRS, CDR2 YFSETQ. The CDR3 extends over 15 amino acids. V lost 0 bases, J lost 4 bases, and 4 bases stayed unmatched. CDR3 bases: TGCGCCAGCAGCTTGGATTCAGGGGGCGCAGATACGCAGTATTTT. It is translated as CASSLDSGGADTQYF.

The V and J genes are TRBV7-8 and TRBJ2-7, with TRBD1 matching 9 bases. Trimming took 5 bases from V and 4 from J; bases not matched to a gene: 3. Germline V gene lookup returns CDR1 SGHVS and CDR2 FQNEAQ. The CDR3 is 13 amino acids. The CDR3 bases are TGTGCCAGCAGCCGACAGGGGGGATACGAGCAGTACTTC. Its translation: CASSRQGGYEQYF. The full variable domain, in which reference TRBV7-8 and TRBJ2-7 provide the parts outside the CDR3, is GAGVSQSPRYKVAKRGQDVALRCDPISGHVSLFWYQQALGQGPEFLTYFQNEAQLDKSGLPSDRFFAERPEGSVSTLKIQRTQQEDSAVYLCASSRQGGYEQYFGPGTRLTVT.

The chain couples TRBV4-1 to TRBJ2-1; 8 bases map to TRBD2. The CDR3 totals 16 residues. V shed 2 bases and J 7 bases; nucleotides not matched to a gene: 10. The V gene's germline CDR1 is MGHRA and CDR2 YSYEKL. CDR3 amino acids: CASSQMFLAGMNEQFF. Written as DNA, the CDR3 is TGCGCCAGCAGCCAAATGTTCCTAGCGGGCATGAATGAGCAGTTCTTC.

The rearrangement uses TRBV6-5 and TRBJ1-2, with D possibly being TRBD1 (5 bases). The CDR3 length is 14 residues. Germline V gene sequence: CDR1 MNHEY, CDR2 SVGAGI. V was pared by 5 bases and J by 4 bases, with 14 bases between. The CDR3, as DNA: TGTGCCAGCAGTCGAGCTGGGGACGCCTATGGCTACACCTTC. Its protein is CASSRAGDAYGYTF.

V usage is TRBV7-6 and J usage is TRBJ1-5; 9 nucleotides align to TRBD1. Per germline, CDR1 SGHVS and CDR2 FNYEAQ. Trimming cost V 4 bases and J 4 bases; bases outside gene matches: 5. The CDR3 length is 15 residues. In DNA, the CDR3 is TGTGCCAGCAGCTCGAACAGGGGGCCAAATCAGCCCCAGCATTTT. This translates into CASSSNRGPNQPQHF.

V gene TRBV6-5 combines with J gene TRBJ2-7; 9 bases agree with TRBD2. CDR1 is MNHEY, CDR2 SVGAGI, per germline. Trimming removed 6 bases from V and 3 bases from J; junction bases left unmatched: 6. CDR3 length equals 14 residues. CDR3 sequence: CASSLRREGYEQYF. DNA for the CDR3: TGTGCCAGCAGCTTAAGGCGGGAGGGCTACGAGCAGTACTTC.

This sequence joins TRBV7-9 and TRBJ1-5; 7 bases fit TRBD1. The CDR3 spans 14 residues. The J segment lost 3 bases and the V segment lost 6 bases, leaving 5 bases of the junction unmatched. Germline V gene lookup returns CDR1 SEHNR and CDR2 FQNEAQ (reference sequence). This CDR3 reads CASSPGTDNQPQHF. The CDR3 coding sequence is TGTGCCAGCAGTCCCGGGACAGACAATCAGCCCCAGCATTTT.

The chain is built from TRBV28 and TRBJ1-1; D gene unclear. The CDR3 has 13 residues. V lost 3 bases to trimming and J lost 6 bases, with 11 bases between them. Per the germline V gene, CDR1 is MDHEN and CDR2 is SYDVKM. CDR3 DNA: TGTGCCAGCAGTTTTCAGTTCGGGTCTGAAGCTTTCTTT. Residues: CASSFQFGSEAFF.

This clone was seen only a few times. Other DNA sequences of this sample code for an identical CDR3. J is TRBJ1-2 and V is TRBV2, with 8 bases fitting TRBD1. Germline V gene data show CDR1 as SNHLY and CDR2 as FYNNEI. V lost 5 bases and J lost 6; bases outside the gene matches: 5. The CDR3 runs to 13 residues. This chain's CDR3 is CASSPDREDGYTF. CDR3 nucleotide sequence: TGTGCCAGCAGTCCGGACAGGGAGGATGGCTACACCTTC. Full variable domain (rest looked up from reference TRBV2 and TRBJ1-2): EPEVTQTPSHQVTQMGQEVILRCVPISNHLYFYWYRQILGQKVEFLVSFYNNEISEKSEIFDDQFSVERPDGSNFTLKIRSTKLEDSAMYFCASSPDREDGYTFGSGTRLTVV.

The gene calls are TRBV2 and TRBJ2-1, with TRBD1 identical over 8 bases. The J segment lost 7 bases and the V segment lost 4 bases, leaving 6 bases of the junction unmatched. The length of the CDR3 is 14 residues. CDR1 is SNHLY, CDR2 FYNNEI, per germline. DNA of the CDR3: TGTGCCAGCAGTGCGGCAGGGGGCTCGAATGAGCAGTTCTTC. Translation: CASSAAGGSNEQFF.

This rearrangement joins TRBV5-1 to TRBJ1-4; maybe TRBD1 (6 bases). V was pared by 2 bases and J by 5 bases, with 10 bases between. Germline V gene lookup returns CDR1 SGHRS and CDR2 YFSETQ. This CDR3 spans 14 amino acids. DNA of the CDR3: TGCGCCAGCAGCTTACAGGGCTTCAATGAAAAACTGTTTTTT. Amino acids: CASSLQGFNEKLFF.

The chain couples TRBV19 to TRBJ2-3; possibly TRBD1 or TRBD2 for D (7 bases each). Trimming took 2 bases from V and 4 from J, leaving 13 bases between them. Germline lookup yields CDR1 LNHDA and CDR2 SQIVND (reference sequence). The length of the CDR3 is 15 residues. CDR3 loop: CASSIPGGEADTQYF. DNA of the CDR3: TGTGCCAGTAGTATACCAGGGGGGGAGGCAGATACGCAGTATTTT.

The chain combines TRBV6-6 with TRBJ1-5, with 7 bases that match TRBD1. The CDR3 is made up of 14 amino acids. Germline values: CDR1 MNHNY, CDR2 SVGAGI (reference sequence). The V segment lost 4 bases and the J segment 3 bases; nucleotides outside the gene matches: 3. The CDR3 bases are TGTGCCAGCAGTTTCGGACAGGCCAATCAGCCCCAGCATTTT. It codes for CASSFGQANQPQHF.

V is TRBV2 and J is TRBJ2-1; 10 nucleotides match TRBD2. After removal of 8 bases from V and 1 base from J, the junction contained 8 bases not matched to a gene. The germline V gene encodes CDR1 SNHLY and CDR2 FYNNEI. The CDR3 is made up of 16 amino acids. The CDR3 DNA sequence: TGTGCCAGCCATTTGACTAGCGGGTTATCCTACAATGAGCAGTTCTTC. Translation gives CASHLTSGLSYNEQFF.

The rearrangement links TRBV7-2 to TRBJ2-7; the D gene could be TRBD1 or TRBD2 (6 bases each). The CDR3 totals 16 residues. V was clipped by 1 base and J by 4 bases, with 17 bases between them. CDR1 is SGHTA and CDR2 is FQGNSA in the germline V gene. The CDR3 sequence: CASSLVGQWGAYEQYF. In DNA form, the CDR3 reads TGTGCCAGCAGCTTAGTGGGCCAGTGGGGGGCTTACGAGCAGTACTTC. The full variable domain, its missing parts supplied by reference TRBV7-2 and TRBJ2-7, is GAGVSQSPSNKVTEKGKDVELRCDPISGHTALYWYRQSLGQGLEFLIYFQGNSAPDKSGLPSDRFSAERTGGSVSTLTIQRTQQEDSAVYLCASSLVGQWGAYEQYFGPGTRLTVT.

J is TRBJ2-5 and V is TRBV6-5, with 7 bases matching TRBD2. The CDR3 covers 14 residues. With V trimmed by 2 bases and J by 5 bases, 5 bases remained unmatched. Germline CDR1 reads MNHEY; CDR2 reads SVGAGI. DNA of the CDR3: TGTGCCAGCAGTTACGCGGGAGTACGGGAGACCCAGTACTTC. The encoded protein is CASSYAGVRETQYF.

The gene calls are TRBV5-4 and TRBJ2-1, with D maybe TRBD2 (6 bases). V lost 3 bases, J lost 5 bases, and 24 bases lay in between. The length of the CDR3 is 18 residues. Germline CDR1 reads SGHNT; CDR2 reads YYREEE (reference sequence). Written as DNA, the CDR3 is TGTGCCAGCAGCTCCCTGTACTTAGCGGTGGATAGAGACAATGAGCAGTTCTTC. Translated, it gives CASSSLYLAVDRDNEQFF.

The CDR3 bases are TGCGCCAGCACACTGCTCAGGGCGGGTTCCTACGAGCAGTACTTC. Translating gives CASTLLRAGSYEQYF. This chain joins TRBV10-1 and TRBJ2-7; D possibly uses TRBD1 or TRBD2 (5 bases each). V lost 7 bases to trimming and J lost 1 base, with 17 bases between them. Germline assignment: CDR1 WNHNN and CDR2 SYGVQD (reference sequence). The CDR3 has 15 residues.